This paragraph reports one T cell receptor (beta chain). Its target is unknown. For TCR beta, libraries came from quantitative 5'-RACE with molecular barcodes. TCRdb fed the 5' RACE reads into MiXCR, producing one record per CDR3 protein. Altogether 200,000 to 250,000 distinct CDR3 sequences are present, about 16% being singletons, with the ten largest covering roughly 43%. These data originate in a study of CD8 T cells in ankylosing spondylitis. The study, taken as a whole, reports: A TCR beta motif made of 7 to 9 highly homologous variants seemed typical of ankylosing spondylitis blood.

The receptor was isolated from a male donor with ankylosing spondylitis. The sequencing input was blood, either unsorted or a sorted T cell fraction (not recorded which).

Here the CDR3 reads CASSHVSSGQASTDTQYF. The CDR3 DNA is TGTGCCAGCAGCCACGTTTCTAGCGGGCAAGCTAGCACAGATACGCAGTATTTT. The chain employs TRBV3-1 and TRBJ2-3, with 8 bases identical to TRBD2. CDR1 LGHDT and CDR2 YNNKEL come from the germline V gene (reference sequence). The CDR3 totals 18 residues. V trimming: 3 bases; J trimming: 0 bases; junction bases outside the gene matches: 11.